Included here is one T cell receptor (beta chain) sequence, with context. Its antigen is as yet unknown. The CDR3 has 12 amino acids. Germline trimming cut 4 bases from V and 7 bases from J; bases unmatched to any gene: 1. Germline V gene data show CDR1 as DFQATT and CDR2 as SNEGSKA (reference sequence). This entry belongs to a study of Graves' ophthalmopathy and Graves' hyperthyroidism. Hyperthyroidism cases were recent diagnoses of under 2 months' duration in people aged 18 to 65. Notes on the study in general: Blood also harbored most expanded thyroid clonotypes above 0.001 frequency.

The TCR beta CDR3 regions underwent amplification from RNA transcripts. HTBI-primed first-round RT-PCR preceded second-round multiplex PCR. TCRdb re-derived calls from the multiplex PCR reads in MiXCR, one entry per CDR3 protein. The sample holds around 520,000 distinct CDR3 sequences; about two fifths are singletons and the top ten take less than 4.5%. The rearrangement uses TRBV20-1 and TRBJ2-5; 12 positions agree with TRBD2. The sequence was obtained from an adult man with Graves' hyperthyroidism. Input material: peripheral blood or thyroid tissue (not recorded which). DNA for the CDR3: TGCAGTGCTATACTAGCGGGGGGGACCCAGTACTTC. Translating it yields CSAILAGGTQYF.